This passage covers 15 T cell receptor beta chains from one sample sequenced in a study of T-cell reconstitution after alpha-beta-depleted transplantation in children. The TCRbeta library was prepared with unique molecular identifiers. A single record per CDR3 protein comes from TCRdb applying MiXCR to the PCR reads. The data contain roughly 110,000 distinct CDR3 sequences, 10% to 13% of them singletons. The sequencing here drew on PBMCs, taken before TCRalphabeta/CD19-depleted stem cell transplant. All receptors derive from a boy aged 2 to 10 with acute lymphoblastic leukemia, due to receive a stem cell transplant.

This clonotype turned up a few times. V usage is TRBV6-5 and J usage is TRBJ2-7, with D maybe TRBD1 (5 bases). Trimming removed 0 bases from V and 2 bases from J, with 8 bases in between. In germline, CDR1 is MNHEY, CDR2 SVGAGI. The CDR3 has 14 residues. DNA of the CDR3: TGTGCCAGCAGTTACTCAAGGGGTACCTACGAGCAGTACTTC. It codes for CASSYSRGTYEQYF.

In this sample, this clonotype turned up a few times. The chain is built from TRBV20-1 and TRBJ2-7, with no clear D. Germline CDR1 reads DFQATT; CDR2 reads SNEGSKA (reference sequence). V lost 4 bases to trimming and J lost 0 bases, with 16 bases between them. The CDR3 loop spans 15 amino acids. CDR3 nucleotides: TGCAGTGCTACGGACGACACCAGGAGCTCCTACGAGCAGTACTTC. This gives the protein CSATDDTRSSYEQYF.

This clonotype is medium-sized. The chain joins TRBV5-5 to TRBJ1-1; D is uncertain. CDR1 and CDR2 from the germline V gene are SGHKS and YYEKEE (reference sequence). V shed 4 bases and J shed 0 bases, with 13 bases lying between them. This CDR3 contains 15 residues. The CDR3 sequence is CASSARGVVNTEAFF. The CDR3 DNA follows: TGTGCCAGCAGCGCCCGCGGGGTTGTGAACACTGAAGCTTTCTTT.

This clonotype occurred a few times. The chain couples TRBV5-1 to TRBJ2-1; D might be TRBD2 (5 bases). Germline V gene lookup returns CDR1 SGHRS and CDR2 YFSETQ. This CDR3 spans 12 amino acids. V lost 5 bases, J lost 10 bases, and 13 bases lay in between. The CDR3 sequence: CASRDSHREQFF. DNA for the CDR3: TGCGCCAGCAGGGACTCTCATAGGGAGCAGTTCTTC.

In this sample, this clonotype turned up many times. The chain combines TRBV5-1 with TRBJ2-1; 7 nucleotides align to TRBD1. Germline CDR1 and CDR2: SGHRS and YFSETQ. CDR3 length: 14 amino acids. The ends lost 0 bases at V and 3 bases at J; junction bases unmatched: 0. CDR3 loop: CASSLGQGYNEQFF. The DNA of the CDR3 is TGCGCCAGCAGCTTGGGACAGGGCTACAATGAGCAGTTCTTC.

This clonotype has more than one count but fewer than ten. V and J are TRBV20-1 and TRBJ2-7; TRBD2 aligns across 10 bases. This CDR3 comprises 15 residues. CDR1 is DFQATT and CDR2 is SNEGSKA in the germline V gene (reference sequence). Trimming removed 2 bases from V and 4 bases from J; junction bases left unmatched: 8. CDR3 loop: CSARPASGSFYEQYF. The CDR3 DNA reads TGCAGTGCTAGACCCGCTAGCGGGAGTTTTTACGAGCAGTACTTC.

The CDR3 loop is CASRSTVPYEQYF. CDR3 coding DNA: TGTGCCAGCAGATCGACAGTGCCCTACGAGCAGTACTTC. The chain has TRBV6-1 and TRBJ2-7; D might be TRBD1 (5 bases). With 6 bases removed from V and 2 bases from J, the gap between germline ends came to 11 bases. This CDR3 comprises 13 residues. Germline V gene data show CDR1 as MNHNS and CDR2 as SASEGT.

This clonotype has only a few counts. This chain links TRBV12-3 or TRBV12-4 with TRBJ1-1, with D uncertain. The CDR3 totals 14 residues. V dropped 6 bases and J dropped 5 bases, with 16 bases sitting between them. In DNA form, the CDR3 reads TGTGCCAGCAGAATCGGCCCCCTGGGGACTGAAGCTTTCTTT. It specifies CASRIGPLGTEAFF.

The genes are TRBV20-1 and TRBJ2-1, with a possible D match to TRBD2 (5 bases). There are 15 residues in the CDR3. Germline V CDR1 and CDR2: DFQATT, SNEGSKA (reference sequence). Trimming took 4 bases from V and 7 from J, leaving 20 bases between them. The CDR3 DNA sequence: TGCAGTGCTAAAGTTCCGGGATCCCCCCGGAATGAGCAGTTCTTC. Amino acid sequence: CSAKVPGSPRNEQFF.

This clonotype has at least ten counts. V gene TRBV5-1 combines with J gene TRBJ2-3; D uncertain. Germline lookup yields CDR1 SGHRS and CDR2 YFSETQ. The V end was cut by 1 base, the J end by 6 bases, with 6 bases between. This CDR3 has 12 amino acids. Here the CDR3 reads CASSLFLDTQYF. DNA of the CDR3: TGCGCCAGCAGCTTGTTCTTGGATACGCAGTATTTT.

In its sample, this clonotype was seen a few times. The chain is built from TRBV2 and TRBJ2-1; weak D call: TRBD1 (6 bases). Germline V CDR1 and CDR2: SNHLY, FYNNEI. Trimming shortened V by 10 bases and J by 12 bases, and 22 bases separated the two germline ends. The CDR3 spans 13 residues. CDR3 sequence: CATSRDILVGQFF. The CDR3 nucleotides read TGTGCCACGTCCCGGGACATCTTAGTTGGGCAGTTCTTC.

This clonotype was detected a few times. The V call is TRBV10-2, the J call TRBJ2-4; the D gene is possibly TRBD1 (5 bases). CDR1 is WSHSY and CDR2 is SAAADI in the germline V gene. V lost 4 bases to trimming and J lost 8 bases, with 12 bases between them. This CDR3 region has 13 residues. In DNA form, the CDR3 reads TGCGCCAGCAGTGTAACAGGTTGGGACATTCAGTACTTC. Its protein is CASSVTGWDIQYF.

This clonotype was detected only a few times. The V gene is TRBV29-1, the J gene TRBJ2-1, with 9 nucleotides matching TRBD2. Trimming took 6 bases from V and 4 from J; bases not matched to a gene: 13. This CDR3 spans 16 amino acids. Germline V gene data show CDR1 as SQVTM and CDR2 as ANQGSEA. The CDR3: CSVPPPGLATYNEQFF. CDR3 coding DNA: TGCAGCGTCCCACCTCCGGGACTAGCAACTTACAATGAGCAGTTCTTC.

This chain uses TRBV12-3 or TRBV12-4 with TRBJ2-5; D is perhaps TRBD1 (5 bases). Trimming shortened V by 9 bases and J by 9 bases, and 23 bases separated the two germline ends. The CDR3 extends over 14 amino acids. CDR3 sequence (DNA): TGTGCCAGACCGGAGACAGCGATGTGGGTGGCCCAGTACTTC. Encoded protein: CARPETAMWVAQYF.

This clonotype was seen more than once but under ten times. V and J are TRBV2 and TRBJ2-5; 14 nucleotides agree with TRBD2. The germline V gene has CDR1 SNHLY and CDR2 FYNNEI. Trimming at V came to 10 bases and at J to 1 base, leaving 11 bases not matched to a gene. The CDR3 contains 17 residues. CDR3 bases: TGTGCCATTTCCGGGACTAGCGGGAGAGGCCTCCAAGAGACCCAGTACTTC. Encoded protein: CAISGTSGRGLQETQYF.